This entry features one TCR beta chain sequence. This specimen comes from a study of technical replicates of blood from a handful of donors. Assay used: immunoSEQ multiplex PCR; TCRdb lists only in-frame clones, some missing. This sample has 70,000 or so clones, with around 92% found just once. Per germline, CDR1 SGDLS and CDR2 YYNGEE. Trimming cost V 0 bases and J 9 bases; bases outside gene matches: 9. There are 15 residues in the CDR3. This sequence originates from a human donor in good health. The rearrangement uses TRBV9 and TRBJ2-1; 7 bases match TRBD2. The sample was T cells isolated from PBMCs. The CDR3 region is CASSVGFGTNGEQFF. CDR3 nucleotides: TGTGCCAGCAGCGTAGGCTTTGGGACTAACGGTGAGCAGTTCTTC. Filled out from reference TRBV9 and TRBJ2-1, the complete variable domain reads DSGVTQTPKHLITATGQRVTLRCSPRSGDLSVYWYQQSLDQGLQFLIQYYNGEERAKGNILERFSAQQFPDLHSELNLSSLELGDSALYFCASSVGFGTNGEQFFGPGTRLTVL.